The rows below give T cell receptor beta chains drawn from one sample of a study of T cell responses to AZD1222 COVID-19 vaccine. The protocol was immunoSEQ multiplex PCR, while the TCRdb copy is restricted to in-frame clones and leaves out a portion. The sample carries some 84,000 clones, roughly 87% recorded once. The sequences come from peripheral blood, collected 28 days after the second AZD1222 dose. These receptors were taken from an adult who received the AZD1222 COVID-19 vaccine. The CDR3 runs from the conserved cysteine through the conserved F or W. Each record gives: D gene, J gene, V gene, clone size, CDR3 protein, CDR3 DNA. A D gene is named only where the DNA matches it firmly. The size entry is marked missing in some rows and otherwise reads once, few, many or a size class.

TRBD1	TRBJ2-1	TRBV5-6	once	CASSLTGQDGLDEQFF	TGTGCCAGCAGCTTAACGGGACAGGACGGTTTGGATGAGCAGTTCTTC
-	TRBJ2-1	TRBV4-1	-	CASSQVHNEQFF	TGCGCCAGCAGCCAAGTGCACAATGAGCAGTTCTTC
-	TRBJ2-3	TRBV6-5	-	CASRWTDNTDTQYF	TGTGCCAGCAGGTGGACGGATAACACAGATACGCAGTATTTT
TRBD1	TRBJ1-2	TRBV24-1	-	CATSDSWDSVYGYTF	TGTGCCACCAGTGACTCCTGGGACAGCGTCTATGGCTACACCTTC
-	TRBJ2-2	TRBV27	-	CASSFTPNTGELFF	TGTGCCAGCAGTTTTACACCGAACACCGGGGAGCTGTTTTTT
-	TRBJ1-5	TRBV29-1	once	CSVELQGGQPQHF	TGCAGCGTTGAACTACAGGGTGGCCAGCCCCAGCATTTT
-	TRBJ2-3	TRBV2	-	CASSVQGPSDTQYF	TGTGCCAGCAGTGTGCAGGGCCCTTCAGATACGCAGTATTTT
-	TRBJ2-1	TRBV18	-	CASSTSGNEQFF	TGTGCCAGCTCAACTAGTGGGAATGAGCAGTTCTTC
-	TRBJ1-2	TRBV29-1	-	CSVAGGYTF	TGCAGCGTTGCCGGCGGCTACACCTTC
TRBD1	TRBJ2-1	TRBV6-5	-	CASSLPGQGALGQFF	TGTGCCAGCAGTTTACCGGGACAGGGGGCGCTGGGACAGTTCTTC
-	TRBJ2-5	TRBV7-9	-	CASSLVTGLWAETQYF	TGTGCCAGCAGCTTAGTAACAGGGCTATGGGCTGAGACCCAGTACTTC
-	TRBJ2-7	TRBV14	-	CASSSPPRVRGYEQYF	TGTGCCAGCAGCTCACCGCCCCGGGTCAGGGGTTACGAGCAGTACTTC
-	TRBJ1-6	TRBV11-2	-	CASSPGFEVSPLHF	TGTGCCAGCAGCCCGGGGTTTGAGGTTTCACCCCTCCACTTT
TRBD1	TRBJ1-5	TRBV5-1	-	CASKWSGTGGQPQHF	TGCGCCAGCAAATGGAGTGGGACAGGGGGCCAGCCCCAGCATTTT
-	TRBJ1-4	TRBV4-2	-	CASSQEVATNEKLFF	TGTGCCAGCAGCCAAGAGGTCGCAACTAATGAAAAACTGTTTTTT
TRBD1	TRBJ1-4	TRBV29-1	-	CSVAGQDGEKLFF	TGCAGCGTAGCAGGACAGGATGGCGAAAAACTGTTTTTT
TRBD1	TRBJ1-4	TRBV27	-	CASSLSGGFEKLFF	TGTGCCAGCAGTTTATCAGGGGGCTTTGAAAAACTGTTTTTT
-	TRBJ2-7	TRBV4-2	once	CASSQEERIPMEQYF	TGTGCCAGCAGCCAAGAGGAGCGAATACCTATGGAGCAGTACTTC
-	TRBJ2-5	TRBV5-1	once	CASAGASLVRETQYF	TGCGCCAGCGCGGGGGCAAGCTTGGTGAGAGAGACCCAGTACTTC
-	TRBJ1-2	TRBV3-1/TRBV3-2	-	CASNRGQGYGYTF	TGTGCCAGCAATCGGGGGCAGGGCTATGGCTACACCTTC
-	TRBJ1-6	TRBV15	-	CATSQSTGYNSPLHF	TGTGCCACCAGTCAGTCGACGGGGTATAATTCACCCCTCCACTTT
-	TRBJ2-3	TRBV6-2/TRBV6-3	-	CASSPLGAGYTDTQYF	TGTGCCAGCAGTCCCCTCGGGGCGGGGTACACAGATACGCAGTATTTT
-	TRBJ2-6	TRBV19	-	CASPRAWGANVLTF	TGTGCCAGCCCCAGGGCTTGGGGGGCCAACGTCCTGACTTTC
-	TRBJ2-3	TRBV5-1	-	CASSVPSGTDTQYF	TGCGCCAGCAGCGTACCTAGCGGCACAGATACGCAGTATTTT
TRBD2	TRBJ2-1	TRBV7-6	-	CASSPRPGLATDEQFF	TGTGCCAGCAGCCCCAGACCGGGACTAGCGACGGATGAGCAGTTCTTC
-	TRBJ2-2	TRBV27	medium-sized	CASSLNGRRELFF	TGTGCCAGCAGTTTAAACGGCCGGCGGGAGCTGTTTTTT
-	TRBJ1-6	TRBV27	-	CASSPGRGSPLHF	TGTGCCAGCAGTCCCGGACGGGGTTCACCCCTCCACTTT
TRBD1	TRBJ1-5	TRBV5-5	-	CASSLQGVTGQPQHF	TGTGCCAGCAGCTTGCAGGGGGTCACGGGTCAGCCCCAGCATTTT
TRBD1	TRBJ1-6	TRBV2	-	CASSEEGQNNSPLHF	TGTGCCAGCAGTGAGGAGGGACAGAATAATTCACCCCTCCACTTT
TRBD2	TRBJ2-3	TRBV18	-	CASSLTTSGSTDTQYF	TGTGCCAGCTCACTTACGACTAGCGGGAGCACAGATACGCAGTATTTT
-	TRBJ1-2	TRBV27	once	CASSLNRFSGHGYTF	TGTGCCAGCAGTCTGAACCGGTTCTCGGGGCATGGCTACACCTTC
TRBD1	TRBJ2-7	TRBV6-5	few	CASSYSTGFNYEQYF	TGTGCCAGCAGTTACTCGACAGGGTTCAACTACGAGCAGTACTTC
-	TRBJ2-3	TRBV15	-	CATSSLRGSTDTQYF	TGTGCCACCAGCAGCCTCAGGGGTAGCACAGATACGCAGTATTTT
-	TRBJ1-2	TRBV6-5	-	CASSLGRAYGYTF	TGTGCCAGCAGCCTCGGGAGGGCCTATGGCTACACCTTC
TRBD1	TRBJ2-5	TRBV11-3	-	CASSPPGQGTQYF	TGTGCCAGCAGCCCACCGGGACAGGGGACCCAGTACTTC
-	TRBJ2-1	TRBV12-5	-	CASGPRGAENEQFF	TGTGCTAGTGGACCCCGGGGGGCCGAAAATGAGCAGTTCTTC
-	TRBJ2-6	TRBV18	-	CASSPVGARDSGANVLTF	TGTGCCAGCTCACCAGTCGGGGCGAGGGACTCTGGGGCCAACGTCCTGACTTTC
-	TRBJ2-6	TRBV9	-	CASSVWGSGANVLTF	TGTGCCAGCAGCGTATGGGGCTCTGGGGCCAACGTCCTGACTTTC
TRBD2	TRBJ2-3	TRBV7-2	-	CASSRGLAGGYGTDTQYF	TGTGCCAGCAGCCGGGGACTAGCGGGGGGTTATGGCACAGATACGCAGTATTTT
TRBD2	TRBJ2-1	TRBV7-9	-	CASSPSGDLQFF	TGTGCCAGCAGCCCCAGCGGGGACTTACAGTTCTTC
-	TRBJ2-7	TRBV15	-	CATSLAGQGHLEQYF	TGTGCCACCAGCTTAGCGGGACAGGGCCATCTCGAGCAGTACTTC
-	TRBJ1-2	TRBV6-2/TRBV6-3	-	CASSYFPRDVDYGYTF	TGTGCCAGCAGTTACTTCCCCCGGGACGTAGATTATGGCTACACCTTC
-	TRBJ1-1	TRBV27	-	CASSLKLVNTEAFF	TGTGCCAGCAGTTTAAAACTCGTGAACACTGAAGCTTTCTTT
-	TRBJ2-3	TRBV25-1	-	CATTTGATDTQYF	TGTGCCACCACTACCGGGGCCACAGATACGCAGTATTTT
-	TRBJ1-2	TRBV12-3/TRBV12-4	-	CASSWLSGYTF	TGTGCCAGCAGTTGGCTGAGTGGCTACACCTTC
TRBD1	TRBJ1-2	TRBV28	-	CASRPGGASGYTF	TGTGCCAGCAGGCCAGGGGGAGCGTCTGGCTACACCTTC
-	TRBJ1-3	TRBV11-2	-	CASSEWGRQFSGNTIYF	TGTGCCAGCAGCGAATGGGGACGGCAATTCTCTGGAAACACCATATATTTT
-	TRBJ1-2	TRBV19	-	CASSINVGGANYGYTF	TGTGCCAGTAGTATTAATGTTGGGGGAGCTAACTATGGCTACACCTTC
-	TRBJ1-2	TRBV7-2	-	CASSLEVRANGYTF	TGTGCCAGCAGCTTAGAAGTCAGGGCAAATGGCTACACCTTC
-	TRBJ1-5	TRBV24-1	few	CATSDTVGQPQHF	TGTGCCACCAGTGATACGGTGGGTCAGCCCCAGCATTTT
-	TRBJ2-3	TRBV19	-	CASSPLGLSTDTQYF	TGTGCCAGTAGTCCACTGGGACTCTCCACAGATACGCAGTATTTT
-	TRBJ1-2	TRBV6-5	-	CASSDRIGYTF	TGTGCCAGCAGCGACCGGATAGGCTACACCTTC